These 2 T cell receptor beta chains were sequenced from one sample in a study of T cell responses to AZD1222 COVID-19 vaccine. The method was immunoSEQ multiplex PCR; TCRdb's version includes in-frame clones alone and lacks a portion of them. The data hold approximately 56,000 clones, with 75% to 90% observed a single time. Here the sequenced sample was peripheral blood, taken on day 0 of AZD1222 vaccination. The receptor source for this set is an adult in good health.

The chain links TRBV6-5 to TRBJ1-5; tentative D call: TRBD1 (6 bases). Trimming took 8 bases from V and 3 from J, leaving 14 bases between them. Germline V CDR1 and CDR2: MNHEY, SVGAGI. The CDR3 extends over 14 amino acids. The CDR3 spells CASSSGAANQPQHF. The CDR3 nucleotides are TGTGCCAGCTCATCAGGGGCCGCCAATCAGCCCCAGCATTTT.

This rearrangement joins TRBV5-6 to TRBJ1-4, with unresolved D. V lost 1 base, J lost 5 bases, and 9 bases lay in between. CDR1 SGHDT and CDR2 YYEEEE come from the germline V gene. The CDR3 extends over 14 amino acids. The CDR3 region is CASSLPGPNEKLFF. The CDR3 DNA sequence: TGTGCCAGCAGCTTGCCGGGTCCGAATGAAAAACTGTTTTTT.